The 15 T cell receptor beta chains given below trace back to one sample, sequenced in a study of shared clonotypes between healthy human individuals (TCRdb year 2020). Libraries were built with the immunoSEQ multiplex PCR assay. Held by TCRdb, this immuneACCESS table contains in-frame sequences only and omits some clones. Under half of the omission traces to an unresolved V gene where checked; the cause of the rest is unknown. The sample table holds approximately 1,500,000 clones, of which approximately 98% were seen once. 0.4% to 0.55% of the sample comes from the top ten. Material: naive CD4+ T cells sorted from blood. Interpreted using the paper, the cell subset or site label stands for: CD45RA+ positively selected. All receptors derive from a man aged 25-40 years in good health.

The chain couples TRBV5-1 to TRBJ1-1; 9 nucleotides align to TRBD1. The CDR3 runs to 13 residues. Germline loops: CDR1 SGHRS, CDR2 YFSETQ. J lost 7 bases, V lost 3 bases, and 4 bases had no gene match. CDR3 region: CASSSQGAGEAFF. The CDR3 bases are TGCGCCAGCAGCTCACAGGGGGCGGGTGAAGCTTTCTTT.

The V call is TRBV18, the J call TRBJ2-6; D call uncertain. The CDR3 consists of 15 residues. Looked up from germline, CDR1 is KGHSH and CDR2 is LQKENI. V lost 2 bases and J 4 bases, leaving 9 bases between the germline ends. The CDR3 region is CASSPTTTGANVLTF. The CDR3 DNA reads as TGTGCCAGCTCACCAACGACAACCGGGGCCAACGTCCTGACTTTC.

The count of this clone is one. The chain couples TRBV7-2 to TRBJ2-3, with D uncertain. Trimming cost V 5 bases and J 4 bases, with 4 bases left between them. Germline V gene sequence: CDR1 SGHTA, CDR2 FQGNSA. The CDR3 sequence is 11 residues long. CDR3 sequence reads: CASSNPDTQYF. The CDR3 coding sequence is TGTGCCAGCAGCAACCCAGATACGCAGTATTTT.

This sequence joins TRBV27 and TRBJ2-7; D may be TRBD1 (6 bases). The CDR3 is 15 residues long. Trimming removed 5 bases at V and 0 bases at J, with 14 bases between. Germline V gene lookup returns CDR1 MNHEY and CDR2 SMNVEV (reference sequence). CDR3 loop: CASSNRQASSYEQYF. For the CDR3, the DNA is TGTGCCAGCAGTAATAGACAGGCTAGCTCCTACGAGCAGTACTTC.

The V and J genes are TRBV9 and TRBJ2-1; 16 bases are a match to TRBD2. The CDR3 loop spans 20 amino acids. After removal of 2 bases from V and 1 base from J, the junction contained 9 bases not matched to a gene. The germline gives CDR1 SGDLS, CDR2 YYNGEE. The CDR3 reads CASSVASGTSGRASYNEQFF. In DNA form, the CDR3 reads TGTGCCAGCAGCGTGGCTTCCGGGACTAGCGGGAGGGCGTCCTACAATGAGCAGTTCTTC.

The CDR3 DNA reads as TGCAGCGGGGGTGAGGGAGAAGCTTTCTTT. It is translated as CSGGEGEAFF. V gene TRBV29-1 combines with J gene TRBJ1-1; no firm D call. Trimming cost V 7 bases and J 8 bases, with 11 bases left between them. Germline V CDR1 and CDR2: SQVTM, ANQGSEA. The CDR3 runs to 10 residues.

The chain combines TRBV28 with TRBJ2-7; D is ambiguous. V lost 4 bases to trimming and J lost 3 bases, with 13 bases between them. Germline loops: CDR1 MDHEN, CDR2 SYDVKM. The CDR3 totals 14 residues. CDR3 bases: TGTGCCAGCAGTTACCCCCCTTTGGGCTACGAGCAGTACTTC. Translating gives CASSYPPLGYEQYF.

The V gene is TRBV7-8, the J gene TRBJ1-2, with 7 bases aligning to TRBD1. Germline CDR1 reads SGHVS; CDR2 reads FQNEAQ. The CDR3 runs to 15 residues. The V and J ends lost 8 bases and 4 bases, in that order; junction bases with no gene match: 13. CDR3 in DNA: TGTGCCAGCGGCAGGGCAGGGGGTGAAGGCTATGGCTACACCTTC. Amino acid sequence: CASGRAGGEGYGYTF. The variable domain in full, with the rest retrieved from reference TRBV7-8 and TRBJ1-2, is GAGVSQSPRYKVAKRGQDVALRCDPISGHVSLFWYQQALGQGPEFLTYFQNEAQLDKSGLPSDRFFAERPEGSVSTLKIQRTQQEDSAVYLCASGRAGGEGYGYTFGSGTRLTVV.

The chain uses TRBV9 and TRBJ2-3; TRBD2 aligns across 7 bases. Trimming cost V 1 base and J 2 bases; bases outside gene matches: 4. The CDR3 is made up of 15 amino acids. Germline assignment: CDR1 SGDLS and CDR2 YYNGEE. CDR3 protein: CASSVPSGTTDTQYF. The CDR3 coding sequence is TGTGCCAGCAGCGTACCTAGCGGAACCACAGATACGCAGTATTTT.

This chain uses TRBV11-2 with TRBJ2-2; 7 nucleotides agree with TRBD2. Germline V gives CDR1 SGHAT, CDR2 FQNNGV. The CDR3 runs 16 residues. The junction had 12 bases not matched to a gene; V was cut back by 6 bases and J by 5 bases. CDR3 residues: CASSLSGRVGTGELFF. In DNA form, the CDR3 reads TGTGCCAGCAGTCTTAGCGGGCGAGTGGGTACCGGGGAGCTGTTTTTT.

V usage is TRBV2 and J usage is TRBJ2-1; 10 positions agree with TRBD2. The CDR3 runs 16 residues. Germline V CDR1 and CDR2: SNHLY, FYNNEI. Unmatched junction bases numbered 5, after V lost 3 bases and J lost 3 bases. CDR3 in DNA: TGTGCCAGCAGTGATGGACTAGCGGCTCTCTACAATGAGCAGTTCTTC. Translating gives CASSDGLAALYNEQFF.

CDR3 nucleotide sequence: TGTGCCAGCACCGAGATGCGAACCGCCCGTCACGAGCAGTACTTC. Its translation: CASTEMRTARHEQYF. This chain connects TRBV6-1 to TRBJ2-7, with D unclear. Germline V gene data show CDR1 as MNHNS and CDR2 as SASEGT. V gave up 7 bases and J gave up 5 bases, with 21 bases separating them. The CDR3 sequence is 15 residues long.

The chain carries TRBV7-2 and TRBJ2-7; D uncertain. The CDR3 is 14 residues long. Trimming left V 5 bases short and J 2 bases short, with 13 bases between. Germline-derived CDR1 and CDR2 are SGHTA and FQGNSA. Here the CDR3 DNA reads TGTGCCAGCAGCCCTCTCTATGGGGCCTACGAGCAGTACTTC. It encodes CASSPLYGAYEQYF.

The chain is built from TRBV25-1 and TRBJ1-2; a weak D match, TRBD1 (6 bases). Germline V CDR1 and CDR2: MGHDK, SYGVNS. The CDR3 is 14 amino acids. The ends were cut back, 7 bases at V and 4 bases at J, with 16 bases in the middle. The CDR3 sequence is CASTGRTESYGYTF. The CDR3 nucleotides read TGTGCCAGCACAGGCAGGACAGAGTCCTATGGCTACACCTTC.

This chain links TRBV4-1 with TRBJ2-1, with 7 bases lining up with TRBD2. The junction had 5 bases not matched to a gene; V was cut back by 4 bases and J by 5 bases. Germline V gene data show CDR1 as MGHRA and CDR2 as YSYEKL. This CDR3 has 14 residues. CDR3 in amino acids: CASSRTRLDNEQFF. The DNA for the CDR3 is TGCGCCAGCAGCCGGACTAGATTAGACAATGAGCAGTTCTTC.